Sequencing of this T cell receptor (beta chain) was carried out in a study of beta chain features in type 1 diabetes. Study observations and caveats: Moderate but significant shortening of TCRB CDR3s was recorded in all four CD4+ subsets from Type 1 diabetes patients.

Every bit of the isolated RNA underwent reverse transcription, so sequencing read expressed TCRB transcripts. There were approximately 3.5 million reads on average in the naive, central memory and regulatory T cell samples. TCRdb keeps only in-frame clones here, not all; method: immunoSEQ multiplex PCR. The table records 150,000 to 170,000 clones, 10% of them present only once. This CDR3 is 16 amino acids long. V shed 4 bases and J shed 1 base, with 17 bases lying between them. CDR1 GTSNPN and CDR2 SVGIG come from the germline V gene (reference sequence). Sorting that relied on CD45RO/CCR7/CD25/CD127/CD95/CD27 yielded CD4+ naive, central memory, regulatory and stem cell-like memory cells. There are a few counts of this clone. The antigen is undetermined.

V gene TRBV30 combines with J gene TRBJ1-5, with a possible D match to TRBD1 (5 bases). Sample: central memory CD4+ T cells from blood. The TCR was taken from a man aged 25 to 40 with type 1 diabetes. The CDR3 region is CAWTLGKGPSNQPQHF. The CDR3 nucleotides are TGTGCCTGGACTCTAGGCAAGGGGCCGAGCAATCAGCCCCAGCATTTT.